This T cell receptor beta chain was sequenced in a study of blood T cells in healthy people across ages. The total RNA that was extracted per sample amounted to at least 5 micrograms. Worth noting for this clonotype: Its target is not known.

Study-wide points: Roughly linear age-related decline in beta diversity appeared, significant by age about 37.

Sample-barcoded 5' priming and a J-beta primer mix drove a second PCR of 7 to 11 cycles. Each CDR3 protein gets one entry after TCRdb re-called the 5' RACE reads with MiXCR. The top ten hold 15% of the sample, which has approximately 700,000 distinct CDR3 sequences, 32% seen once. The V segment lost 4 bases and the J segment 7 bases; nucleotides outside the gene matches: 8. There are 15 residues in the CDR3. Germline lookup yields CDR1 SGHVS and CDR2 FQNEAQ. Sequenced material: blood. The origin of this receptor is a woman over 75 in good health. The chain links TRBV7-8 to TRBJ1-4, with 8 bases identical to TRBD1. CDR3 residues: CASSYSTGTGEKLFF. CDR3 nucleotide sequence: TGTGCCAGCAGCTACTCGACCGGGACAGGTGAAAAACTGTTTTTT.